The source of this T cell receptor (beta chain) is a study of blood T cell repertoires in COVID-19. Germline-derived CDR1 and CDR2 are MNHEY and SVGEGT. There are 16 residues in the CDR3. Trimming removed 0 bases from V and 8 bases from J, with 19 bases in between. In the original workflow: Reference gene primer amplification yielded estimated nucleated cell counts. Data came from immunoSEQ multiplex PCR; TCRdb stores just in-frame clones and leaves some out. V and J calls and clone size follow that table, whereas D and trimming were derived from the DNA. The sample shows 400,000 or so clones, roughly 86% of them seen only once. Categorization into cohorts depended on clinical history that participants reported.

The V gene is TRBV6-2 or TRBV6-3, the J gene TRBJ1-2; possibly TRBD1 for D (6 bases). This receptor was obtained from a woman aged 40 to 55 with acute COVID-19. Material: PBMCs or T cells enriched from blood (not recorded which). In DNA form, the CDR3 reads TGTGCCAGCAGTTACTCATCGGGACACAGGTTCCCCGGCTACACCTTC. Translation gives CASSYSSGHRFPGYTF.